The table lists the clone carrying this T cell receptor beta chain with many counts. The record originates from a study of kidney transplant recipient with SARS-CoV-2 infection. TCRdb used MiXCR to reprocess the reads, holding one entry per CDR3 protein. The table shows 200,000 to 250,000 distinct CDR3 sequences, with around 26% occurring only once. CDR3 length equals 13 residues. Germline-derived CDR1 and CDR2 are ENHRY and SYGVKD. V was cut by 6 bases and J by 2 bases, with 11 bases left in between. This chain connects TRBV10-3 to TRBJ2-7; D is unclear. Sequencing used a blood sample, obtained at baseline and on roughly day 110 from a kidney transplant recipient. This sequence originates from a male patient aged 25-45 years who had COVID-19 and was a kidney transplant recipient. Some T cells may be graft donor cells. The CDR3 DNA is TGTGCCATCAGGACGGACGTTACCTACGAGCAGTACTTC. Residues: CAIRTDVTYEQYF.